A single TCR beta chain is shown here with its context. The target antigen is unknown. This entry belongs to a study of T cell responses to AZD1222 COVID-19 vaccine. Whole-study results and caveats: It was only after the peak T cell response that any repertoires were sampled.

This CDR3 is built from 16 residues. The germline V gene encodes CDR1 MNHEY and CDR2 SVGAGI. Trimming stripped 0 bases from V and 7 bases from J, with 18 bases between. Measured with immunoSEQ multiplex PCR; TCRdb has only the in-frame clones, and not every one. The table lists about 120,000 clones, 80% to 95% of them singletons. The clonotype comes from an adult in good health. The genes are TRBV6-5 and TRBJ2-5, with D perhaps matching TRBD1 or TRBD2 (5 bases each). Source: peripheral blood, taken on day 0 of MenACWY control vaccination. The CDR3 protein is CASSYSPGFYGGTQYF. CDR3 DNA: TGTGCCAGCAGTTACTCGCCAGGCTTTTATGGGGGGACCCAGTACTTC.